These 26 T cell receptor beta chains came from one sample sequenced in a study of T cell changes during pregnancy in multiple sclerosis. Method: immunoSEQ multiplex PCR; TCRdb's copy keeps in-frame clones and lacks some. The table lists 23,000 or so clones, about nine tenths of them singletons. This sample comprised CD8+ T cells from peripheral blood mononuclear cells, obtained in the first trimester of pregnancy. The origin of the receptors is a female donor in good health, enrolled as a control in a pregnancy study.

The genes are TRBV5-4 and TRBJ2-7; D is possibly TRBD2 (5 bases). The V gene lost 6 bases and the J gene lost 6 bases, with 10 bases spanning the gap. CDR3 length: 11 amino acids. From germline, CDR1 is SGHNT and CDR2 YYREEE (reference sequence). The CDR3, as DNA: TGTGCCAGCAAGGCGAGCGGCGAGCAGTACTTC. This translates into CASKASGEQYF.

The rearrangement joins TRBV5-1 to TRBJ2-7; a possible D gene is TRBD1 (5 bases). Trimming removed 1 base from V and 1 base from J, with 15 bases in between. Germline lookup yields CDR1 SGHRS and CDR2 YFSETQ. This CDR3 spans 16 amino acids. Written as DNA, the CDR3 is TGCGCCAGCAGCTTGTTGTTTGACAGTTCGTCCTACGAGCAGTACTTC. This sequence encodes CASSLLFDSSSYEQYF.

The chain joins TRBV27 to TRBJ1-3; 8 nucleotides match TRBD1. From germline, CDR1 is MNHEY and CDR2 SMNVEV (reference sequence). There are 15 residues in the CDR3. With V trimmed by 5 bases and J by 4 bases, 7 bases remained unmatched. CDR3 sequence: CASSLTGVYGNTIYF. The CDR3 region has the DNA TGTGCCAGCAGTCTGACAGGGGTGTACGGAAACACCATATATTTT.

This clone was found a few times. The CDR3: CASTRPGNFGNTIYF. CDR3 DNA sequence: TGTGCCAGCACCCGCCCGGGGAATTTTGGAAACACCATATATTTT. The J gene is TRBJ1-3, the V gene TRBV28; no firm D call. The V end was cut by 7 bases, the J end by 3 bases, with 16 bases between. CDR3 length equals 15 residues. Germline V gene data show CDR1 as MDHEN and CDR2 as SYDVKM.

The rearrangement joins TRBV13 to TRBJ2-2, with a tentative D call TRBD2 (5 bases). This CDR3 is 13 amino acids long. Germline CDR1 PRHDT, CDR2 FYEKMQ (reference sequence). V shed 5 bases and J shed 9 bases, with 13 bases lying between them. Here the CDR3 reads CASSPRGSWELFF. CDR3 bases: TGTGCCAGCAGCCCCAGAGGGAGTTGGGAGCTGTTTTTT. The full variable domain, rest sourced from reference TRBV13 and TRBJ2-2, is AAGVIQSPRHLIKEKRETATLKCYPIPRHDTVYWYQQGPGQDPQFLISFYEKMQSDKGSIPDRFSAQQFSDYHSELNMSSLELGDSALYFCASSPRGSWELFFGEGSRLTVL.

The chain recombines TRBV27 with TRBJ1-2; perhaps TRBD1 as D (5 bases). In germline, CDR1 is MNHEY, CDR2 SMNVEV (reference sequence). Trimming removed 5 bases at V and 5 bases at J, with 18 bases between. The CDR3 is 15 amino acids. CDR3 nucleotides: TGTGCCAGCAGTCCCGCAGGGTTTGGGACTTATGGCTACACCTTC. Its protein product is CASSPAGFGTYGYTF.

The rearrangement uses TRBV10-3 and TRBJ2-5, with a tentative D call TRBD2 (5 bases). Between the trimmed V and J ends, which lost 10 bases and 3 bases, there was a span of 12 bases. This CDR3 is 12 amino acids long. Germline V lookup: CDR1 ENHRY, CDR2 SYGVKD. The CDR3 nucleotides are TGTGCCACCCTTGACTACGAAGAGACCCAGTACTTC. Its protein product is CATLDYEETQYF.

The chain carries TRBV27 and TRBJ1-1, with D perhaps TRBD1 (5 bases). The length of the CDR3 is 10 residues. V was cut by 8 bases and J by 8 bases, with 9 bases left in between. Germline V gene data show CDR1 as MNHEY and CDR2 as SMNVEV (reference sequence). The chain's CDR3 is CASGAGEAFF. CDR3 DNA: TGTGCCAGCGGTGCAGGGGAAGCTTTCTTT.

The CDR3 DNA sequence: TGTGCCAACCGGGACAGGGATAAAAAAAAAGGTGGCTACACCTTC. Protein sequence: CANRDRDKKKGGYTF. The chain uses TRBV2 and TRBJ1-2, with 9 bases lining up with TRBD1. After removal of 10 bases from V and 7 bases from J, the junction contained 16 bases not matched to a gene. The CDR3 contains 15 residues. CDR1 and CDR2 from the germline V gene are SNHLY and FYNNEI.

The V and J genes are TRBV5-4 and TRBJ1-6; a possible D gene is TRBD1 (5 bases). The V and J ends lost 2 bases and 2 bases respectively, with 8 bases between them. The CDR3 totals 15 residues. Germline lookup yields CDR1 SGHNT and CDR2 YYREEE (reference sequence). The CDR3 protein is CASSFWGAYNSPLHF. The CDR3, as DNA: TGTGCCAGCAGCTTTTGGGGGGCCTATAATTCACCCCTCCACTTT. Full variable domain (remainder filled in from reference TRBV5-4 and TRBJ1-6): ETGVTQSPTHLIKTRGQQVTLRCSSQSGHNTVSWYQQALGQGPQFIFQYYREEENGRGNFPPRFSGLQFPNYSSELNVNALELDDSALYLCASSFWGAYNSPLHFGNGTRLTVT.

This clone appeared a few times. The genes are TRBV27 and TRBJ2-3, with 7 bases matching TRBD2. The CDR3 is made up of 14 amino acids. V gave up 6 bases and J gave up 0 bases; unmatched junction bases: 3. In germline, CDR1 is MNHEY, CDR2 SMNVEV (reference sequence). CDR3 DNA: TGTGCCAGCAGCGGGGGGTCTAGCACAGATACGCAGTATTTT. As protein: CASSGGSSTDTQYF.

V is TRBV4-2 and J is TRBJ2-3; 9 nucleotides agree with TRBD2. The CDR3 is 14 residues long. Trimming at V came to 8 bases and at J to 5 bases, leaving 8 bases not matched to a gene. CDR1 and CDR2 (germline): LGHNA, YNFKEQ. The CDR3 loop reads CASSLAGVGDTQYF. The CDR3 region has the DNA TGTGCCAGCTCCTTAGCGGGAGTAGGAGATACGCAGTATTTT.

The chain carries TRBV5-8 and TRBJ1-5; D is ambiguous. The V end lost 5 bases, the J end lost 3 bases, and 18 bases lay between the germline ends. The germline V gene has CDR1 SGHTS and CDR2 YDEGEE. The CDR3 runs 16 residues. The CDR3 DNA is TGTGCCAGCAGTATTACTTGGGGAGACCTCAATCAGCCCCAGCATTTT. It translates to CASSITWGDLNQPQHF.

This rearrangement joins TRBV19 to TRBJ2-1, with 8 positions matching TRBD1. J gave up 8 bases and V 1 base, and 13 bases lay outside the gene matches. Germline V CDR1 and CDR2: LNHDA, SQIVND (reference sequence). There are 17 residues in the CDR3. The CDR3 coding sequence is TGTGCCAGTAGTATAGGCCCATGGGGACAGGCTATTCATGAGCAGTTCTTC. This codes for CASSIGPWGQAIHEQFF.

J is TRBJ1-2 and V is TRBV6-4; 7 bases agree with TRBD1. The CDR3 is 14 residues long. V gave up 4 bases and J gave up 2 bases; unmatched junction bases: 4. CDR1 is MRHNA, CDR2 SNTAGT, per germline. The CDR3 is CASSGGQANYGYTF. CDR3 DNA sequence: TGTGCCAGCAGTGGCGGACAGGCCAACTATGGCTACACCTTC.

The chain couples TRBV10-3 to TRBJ1-2, with D perhaps matching TRBD1 (5 bases). Per the germline V gene, CDR1 is ENHRY and CDR2 is SYGVKD. V lost 2 bases, J lost 5 bases, and 9 bases lay in between. The CDR3 has 13 amino acids. CDR3 nucleotides: TGTGCCATCAGTGAGGGGGGGTATTATGGCTACACCTTC. The encoded protein is CAISEGGYYGYTF.

The V call is TRBV5-3, the J call TRBJ2-3; D call uncertain. TRBV5-3 carries the ORF label, with uncertain function. V lost 4 bases and J lost 1, with 13 bases in between. The CDR3 has 15 amino acids. The CDR3 loop is CARSLTRRCTDTQYF. The CDR3 coding sequence is TGTGCCAGAAGCCTTACCCGGCGGTGCACAGATACGCAGTATTTT.

This rearrangement joins TRBV14 to TRBJ2-7, with D tentatively TRBD2 (5 bases). This CDR3 spans 13 amino acids. The V end was cut by 1 base, the J end by 6 bases, with 10 bases between. In germline, CDR1 is SGHDN, CDR2 FVKESK. DNA of the CDR3: TGTGCCAGCAGCCAAGCCTTAGCGAGCGAGCAGTACTTC. Translated: CASSQALASEQYF. The full variable domain, rest sourced from reference TRBV14 and TRBJ2-7, is EAGVTQFPSHSVIEKGQTVTLRCDPISGHDNLYWYRRVMGKEIKFLLHFVKESKQDESGMPNNRFLAERTGGTYSTLKVQPAELEDSGVYFCASSQALASEQYFGPGTRLTVT.

The chain uses TRBV5-5 and TRBJ2-1, with 12 nucleotides matching TRBD2. This CDR3 comprises 16 residues. Germline CDR1 and CDR2: SGHKS and YYEKEE (reference sequence). J gave up 1 base and V 4 bases, and 3 bases lay outside the gene matches. This CDR3 is CASSPGLAGSYNEQFF. The CDR3 nucleotides are TGTGCCAGCAGCCCGGGACTAGCGGGTTCCTACAATGAGCAGTTCTTC.

The chain couples TRBV29-1 to TRBJ2-7; a possible D gene is TRBD1 (6 bases). Trimming took off 3 bases at V and 1 base at J, with 7 bases between the two ends. The CDR3 runs to 12 residues. Germline assignment: CDR1 SQVTM and CDR2 ANQGSEA. DNA for the CDR3: TGCAGCGTTGACCAGGGGTCCTACGAGCAGTACTTC. Amino acid sequence: CSVDQGSYEQYF.

DNA of the CDR3: TGTGCCAGCAGGGGCAGTGAGCAGTTCTTC. It is translated as CASRGSEQFF. The chain couples TRBV11-2 to TRBJ2-1; D is undetermined. The germline gives CDR1 SGHAT, CDR2 FQNNGV. Trimming left V 6 bases short and J 9 bases short, with 6 bases between. The CDR3 consists of 10 residues. The full variable domain, rest sourced from reference TRBV11-2 and TRBJ2-1, is EAGVAQSPRYKIIEKRQSVAFWCNPISGHATLYWYQQILGQGPKLLIQFQNNGVVDDSQLPKDRFSAERLKGVDSTLKIQPAKLEDSAVYLCASRGSEQFFGPGTRLTVL.

The table lists this clone with a few counts. V gene TRBV19 combines with J gene TRBJ1-1; D might be TRBD1 (5 bases). This CDR3 comprises 13 residues. In germline, CDR1 is LNHDA, CDR2 SQIVND (reference sequence). With 5 bases removed from V and 5 bases from J, the gap between germline ends came to 12 bases. CDR3 amino acids: CASSLTGETEAFF. DNA of the CDR3: TGTGCCAGTAGTTTAACAGGAGAGACTGAAGCTTTCTTT.

The V and J genes are TRBV19 and TRBJ2-1; TRBD1 might be the D (5 bases). Germline assignment: CDR1 LNHDA and CDR2 SQIVND (reference sequence). The V gene lost 1 base and the J gene lost 2 bases, with 9 bases spanning the gap. This CDR3 has 15 residues. In DNA form, the CDR3 reads TGTGCCAGTAGTATAGTTCCAGGGACCTACAATGAGCAGTTCTTC. Protein product: CASSIVPGTYNEQFF.

This chain joins TRBV19 and TRBJ1-2; D unresolved. The CDR3 loop spans 15 amino acids. Looked up from germline, CDR1 is LNHDA and CDR2 is SQIVND (reference sequence). With 7 bases removed from V and 3 bases from J, the gap between germline ends came to 18 bases. The CDR3 region has the DNA TGTGCCAGTAACCCCTCGGGATTCTCCGACTATGGCTACACCTTC. Translating it yields CASNPSGFSDYGYTF.

There are a few counts of this clone. This chain's CDR3 is CASIPGQGESDEQFF. The CDR3 bases are TGTGCCAGCATCCCGGGACAGGGGGAGTCCGATGAGCAGTTCTTC. V gene TRBV6-1 combines with J gene TRBJ2-1; 11 nucleotides match TRBD1. CDR3 length: 15 amino acids. Germline V gives CDR1 MNHNS, CDR2 SASEGT. V was pared by 7 bases and J by 8 bases, with 10 bases of the junction left unmatched.

As for this clone: This sample includes further DNA sequences coding for the same CDR3. V usage is TRBV6-4 and J usage is TRBJ2-3; TRBD2 matches at 12 bases. This CDR3 contains 15 residues. The ends lost 4 bases at V and 1 base at J; junction bases unmatched: 0. Germline CDR1 reads MRHNA; CDR2 reads SNTAGT. CDR3 nucleotide sequence: TGTGCCAGCAGTGGGACTAGCGGGGGCACAGATACGCAGTATTTT. Protein sequence: CASSGTSGGTDTQYF.